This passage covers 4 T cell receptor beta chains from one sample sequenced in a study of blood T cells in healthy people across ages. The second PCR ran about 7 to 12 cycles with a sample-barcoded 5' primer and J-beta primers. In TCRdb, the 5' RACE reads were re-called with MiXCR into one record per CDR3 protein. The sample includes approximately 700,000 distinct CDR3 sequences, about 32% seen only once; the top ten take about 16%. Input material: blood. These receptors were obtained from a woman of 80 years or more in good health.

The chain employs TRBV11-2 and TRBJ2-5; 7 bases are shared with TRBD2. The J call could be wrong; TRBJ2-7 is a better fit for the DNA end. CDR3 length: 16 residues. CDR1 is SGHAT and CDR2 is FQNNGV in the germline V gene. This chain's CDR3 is CASSPAGNLGEGEQYF. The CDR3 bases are TGTGCCAGCAGCCCAGCCGGGAACCTCGGGGAGGGCGAGCAGTACTTC.

Here the CDR3 reads CAGTETGRDGYTF. CDR3 bases: TGTGCCGGCACCGAAACAGGTCGTGATGGCTACACCTTC. The rearrangement joins TRBV28 to TRBJ1-2, with TRBD1 as a possible D gene (5 bases). There are 13 residues in the CDR3. The V gene lost 11 bases and the J gene lost 6 bases, with 19 bases spanning the gap. Germline CDR1 MDHEN, CDR2 SYDVKM.

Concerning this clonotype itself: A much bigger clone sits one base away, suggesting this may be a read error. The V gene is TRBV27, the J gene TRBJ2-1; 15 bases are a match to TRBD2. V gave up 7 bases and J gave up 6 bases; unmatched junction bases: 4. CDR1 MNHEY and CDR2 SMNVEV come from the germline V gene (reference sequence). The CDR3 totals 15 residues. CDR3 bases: TGTGCCAGCACCAGGACTAGCGGGGGGGGCAATGAGCAGTTCTTC. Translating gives CASTRTSGGGNEQFF.

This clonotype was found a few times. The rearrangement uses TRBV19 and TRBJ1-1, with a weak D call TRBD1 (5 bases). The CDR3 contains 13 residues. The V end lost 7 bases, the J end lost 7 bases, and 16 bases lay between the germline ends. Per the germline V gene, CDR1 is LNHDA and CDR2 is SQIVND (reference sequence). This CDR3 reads CASTPTWGSEAFF. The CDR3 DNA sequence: TGTGCCAGTACCCCAACGTGGGGGAGTGAAGCTTTCTTT.